This entry lists 2 T cell receptor beta chains sequenced from one sample in a study of T cell responses to AZD1222 COVID-19 vaccine. The assay was immunoSEQ multiplex PCR, and TCRdb's table has in-frame clones only and misses some. The sample consists of roughly 77,000 clones, 90% of them appearing once. Sequencing was performed on peripheral blood, taken 28 days after the second AZD1222 dose. These receptors were obtained from an adult who received the AZD1222 COVID-19 vaccine.

This clone was detected only a few times. The chain recombines TRBV29-1 with TRBJ1-2, with unresolved D. V was cut by 3 bases and J by 3 bases, with 8 bases left in between. This CDR3 spans 12 amino acids. CDR1 is SQVTM, CDR2 ANQGSEA, per germline. The CDR3: CSVDRAYYGYTF. CDR3 coding DNA: TGCAGCGTTGATAGGGCCTACTATGGCTACACCTTC.

The CDR3 is CASSVVAGSLYNEQFF. In nucleotides, the CDR3 is TGTGCCAGCAGCGTAGTAGCGGGGTCCCTTTACAATGAGCAGTTCTTC. The chain uses TRBV9 and TRBJ2-1; 8 bases map to TRBD2. The V segment lost 0 bases and the J segment 4 bases; nucleotides outside the gene matches: 6. Germline V gene data show CDR1 as SGDLS and CDR2 as YYNGEE. The length of the CDR3 is 16 residues.